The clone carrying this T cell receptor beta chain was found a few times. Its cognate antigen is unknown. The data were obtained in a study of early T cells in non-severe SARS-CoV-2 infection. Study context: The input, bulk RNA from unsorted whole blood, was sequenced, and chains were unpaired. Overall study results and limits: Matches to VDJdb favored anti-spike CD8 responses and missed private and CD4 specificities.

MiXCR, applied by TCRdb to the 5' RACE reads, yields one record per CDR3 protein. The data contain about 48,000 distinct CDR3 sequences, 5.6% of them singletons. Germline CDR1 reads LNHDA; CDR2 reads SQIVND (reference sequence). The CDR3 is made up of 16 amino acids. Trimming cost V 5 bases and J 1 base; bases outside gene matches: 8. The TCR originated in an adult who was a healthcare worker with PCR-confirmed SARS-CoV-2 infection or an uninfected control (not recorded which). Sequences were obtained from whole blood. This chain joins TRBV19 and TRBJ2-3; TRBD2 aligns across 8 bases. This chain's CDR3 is CASSPNRRGGTDTQYF. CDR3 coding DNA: TGTGCCAGTAGTCCCAATCGGCGGGGGGGCACAGATACGCAGTATTTT.